A selection of T cell receptor beta chains follows, all from one sample in a study of shared clonotypes between healthy human individuals. The protocol was immunoSEQ multiplex PCR, while the TCRdb copy is restricted to in-frame clones and leaves out a portion. The sample has 1.5 million to 2.5 million clones; about 95% are singletons. Sequencing used naive CD8+ T cells sorted from blood. Receptors were obtained from a man aged 18 to 35 in good health. Each CDR3 is given without its conserved first and last residue. D genes are given only for firm matches.

v_gene	d_gene	j_gene	CDR3aa
TRBV30	-	TRBJ2-7	AWSEAWTTEQY
TRBV19	TRBD1	TRBJ2-7	ASRGQGYEQY
TRBV11-2	-	TRBJ1-5	ASSLLGVNQPQH
TRBV4-2	-	TRBJ2-7	ASSPGHLGPYEQY
TRBV4-1	-	TRBJ1-2	ASSQDAPYGYT
TRBV7-8	-	TRBJ2-7	ASSIGTGYEQY
TRBV13	TRBD2	TRBJ2-7	ASSLSGGPNYEQY
TRBV7-8	-	TRBJ1-2	ASSLGGVYGYT
TRBV11-1	-	TRBJ2-5	ASTQAPGWGETQY
TRBV6-5	TRBD1	TRBJ1-6	ASQDRGAYNSPLH
TRBV7-9	-	TRBJ1-1	ASSPPGQAMNTEAF
TRBV5-6	TRBD2	TRBJ2-1	ASSLALAGHYNEQF
TRBV28	-	TRBJ2-2	ASSPRWDYRGNTGELF
TRBV18	-	TRBJ2-1	ASSPVTAHNEQF
TRBV4-1	-	TRBJ2-5	ASSQERAGVGETQY
TRBV27	-	TRBJ1-1	ASKGTENTEAF
TRBV29-1	-	TRBJ1-1	SVEGANTEAF
TRBV5-4	-	TRBJ1-1	ASSSWVGDTEAF
TRBV25-1	TRBD1	TRBJ1-1	ASRPDRGLHTEAF
TRBV7-8	-	TRBJ2-1	ASSLVAYSNEQF
TRBV27	-	TRBJ2-7	ASRQTGEQY
TRBV4-1	TRBD2	TRBJ2-7	ASSQDSGTGGWSYEQY
TRBV9	-	TRBJ1-2	ASSGTSNYGYT
TRBV11-2	TRBD1	TRBJ1-5	ASSLGSGGDQPQH
TRBV7-3	-	TRBJ1-1	ASSLTFPGQGTEAF
TRBV30	-	TRBJ2-1	AWRTRGTYNEQF